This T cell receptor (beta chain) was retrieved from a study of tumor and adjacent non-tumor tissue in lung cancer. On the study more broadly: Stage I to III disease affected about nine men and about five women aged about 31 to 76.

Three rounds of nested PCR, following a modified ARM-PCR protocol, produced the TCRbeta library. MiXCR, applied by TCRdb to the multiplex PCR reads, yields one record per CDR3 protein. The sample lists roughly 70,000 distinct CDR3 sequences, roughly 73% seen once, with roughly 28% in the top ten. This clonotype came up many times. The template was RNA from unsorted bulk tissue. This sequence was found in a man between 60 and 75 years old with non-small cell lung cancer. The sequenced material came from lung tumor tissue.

CDR3 DNA: TGCAGTGCGGAGACTAGCGGGAGTTGGAATGAGCAGTTCTTC. Translated: CSAETSGSWNEQFF. The rearrangement uses TRBV20-1 and TRBJ2-1, with 12 bases fitting TRBD2. This CDR3 comprises 14 residues. Looked up from germline, CDR1 is DFQATT and CDR2 is SNEGSKA (reference sequence). The V and J ends lost 6 bases and 7 bases, in that order; junction bases with no gene match: 7.